This record covers a single TCR beta chain. Its specificity is unknown. These data originate in a study of cytomegalovirus exposure and HLA in healthy donors. Study details: Counted in an early data release were about 85 million unique TCRs from HLA-typed donors. Notes on the study in general: In a later analysis, productive TCRs from donors in an Asian-associated ancestry cluster reportedly carried fewer N-insertions than the cohort mean. The study recorded fewer than 200 TCR beta chains that were cytomegalovirus-associated.

This CDR3 is built from 14 residues. The germline V gene encodes CDR1 SQVTM and CDR2 ANQGSEA. The PCR was carried out with 60 Vbeta primers and 13 Jbeta primers. This table comes from immunoSEQ multiplex PCR, and its TCRdb copy is limited to in-frame clones, with some not included. The data show 100,000 to 150,000 clones, with roughly 66% seen just once and about 1.5% held by the top ten. The sample comprised PBMCs. The V call is TRBV29-1, the J call TRBJ2-5; the D gene is possibly TRBD1 (5 bases). The better agreement between TRBJ2-7 and the DNA end casts doubt on the J call. The TCR sequence derives from a man aged 18-30 years in good health and CMV-seronegative. The CDR3 DNA reads TGCAGCCTGCGTCGTACAGGACCTGCCTACGAGCAGTACTTC. Its translation: CSLRRTGPAYEQYF.